This entry concerns a single T cell receptor beta chain. Its antigen remains unknown. CDR1 is MNHNS and CDR2 is SASEGT in the germline V gene. V was pared by 3 bases and J by 2 bases, with 8 bases between. This CDR3 has 13 residues. Generated by immunoSEQ multiplex PCR, the TCRdb table keeps only in-frame clones and is missing some. The sample has fewer than 350,000 clones; more than 75% are singletons. These data originate in a study of cytomegalovirus exposure and HLA in healthy donors. The wider study: In a later analysis, it was reported that the approximately 110 validation repertoires had been produced on the same platform as the 600 to 850 repertoires belonging to the first cohort.

Study-level findings and limits: Cytomegalovirus association was listed for 150 to 200 TCR beta chains. It was reportedly the case that the classifier diagnosed cytomegalovirus status with high specificity and sensitivity. Most TCR sequences were uncommon, yet certain public TCRs appeared in many donors.

The J gene is TRBJ2-7, the V gene TRBV6-1; D is undetermined. The TCR sequence derives from a woman under 30 in good health and CMV-seronegative. What was sequenced was PBMCs. This chain's CDR3 is CASSDVGPYEQYF. DNA of the CDR3: TGTGCCAGCAGTGACGTCGGTCCCTACGAGCAGTACTTC.